A selection of T cell receptor beta chains follows, all from one sample in a study of blood T cell repertoires in COVID-19. The data were produced by immunoSEQ multiplex PCR, yet TCRdb's version contains in-frame clones alone and is incomplete. The repertoire consists of about 380,000 clones, with roughly 90% occurring once and the leading ten covering 0.95% to 1.5%. Sequencing used peripheral blood. Receptors were obtained from a man aged 35-49 years with acute or convalescent COVID-19. Both conserved end residues are trimmed from each CDR3.

>TRBV6-6
AARQGGYEQY
>TRBV30
AWVVGWDTEAF
>TRBV28
ASAKSVSPLH
>TRBV4-1
ASSQEGLAGGSDTQY
>TRBV5-5
ASSLRGTANYGYT
>TRBV28
ASVAPATDTQY
>TRBV27
ASSPRLAESYEQY
>TRBV19
ASSMTSGRSYNEQF
>TRBV6-6
ASRRGQVLYQPQH
>TRBV28
ASSSTGGGNEKLF
>TRBV24-1
ATSDFWNTGELF
>TRBV7-2
ASSVRGNQPQH
>TRBV13
ASSLESGGQFEQF
>TRBV10-2
ASSDPYYSSNQPQH
>TRBV10-3
AIKRDRSGNTIY
>TRBV7-9
ASSFNREGSLH
>TRBV4-3
ASSQDAGRGNGNTIY
>TRBV7-3
ASSPSGPGDEQF
>TRBV4-3
ASSLSLAGLDEQY
>TRBV3-1/TRBV3-2
ASSPSGTGVDYGYT
>TRBV2
ASSEYAGGDTEAF
>TRBV18
ASSPSGTGANYGYT
>TRBV29-1
SVEAETAALAAF
>TRBV6-5
ASSYPGQGAWGYT
>TRBV6-4
ASKTGDGEAF
>TRBV6-5
ASRNQGNNQPQH
>TRBV7-2
ASSAGLAGGSQETQY
>TRBV5-6
ASSLGGRSSYEQY
>TRBV29-1
SVAGTANEKLF
>TRBV9
ASSEGLPRVGELF
>TRBV3-1/TRBV3-2
ASSQGISFADTQY
>TRBV28
ASNGQGIIGEKLF
>TRBV14
ASSQDPPGGYEQY
>TRBV19
ASRDLTGAGLETQY
>TRBV29-1
SVDLEGVGYGYT
>TRBV5-1
ASSLSISGTDGYT
>TRBV28
ASTAGGQKH
>TRBV7-2
ASRLQDNYGYT
>TRBV4-1
ASSQPSGRGYEQY
>TRBV27
ASGGSPYEQY